The sequence of this TCR beta chain was determined in a study of T cells in tuberculosis. Overall study: The T cells targeted glucose monomycolate, a mycobacterial lipid, via CD1B. Study-wide findings and caveats: Smaller alpha distances in active tuberculosis partly reflected shorter CDR3-alpha lengths.

In its sample, this clone was seen once. Its antigen is not identified. The CDR3 sequence is 15 residues long. CDR1 LGHNA and CDR2 YSLEER come from the germline V gene. The V and J ends lost 1 base and 8 bases respectively, with 17 bases between them. Using immunoSEQ multiplex PCR, the repertoire was profiled, and TCRdb retains in-frame clones only, with some absent. The table includes tens of thousands of clones, about 93% detected once. The chain employs TRBV4-3 and TRBJ1-2; D uncertain. Source material: PBMCs. The sequence came from a donor between 10 and 29 years old with latent tuberculosis or without tuberculosis infection. This chain's CDR3 is CASSQVSREGSGYTF. The CDR3 DNA follows: TGCGCCAGCAGCCAAGTCTCCCGGGAGGGCAGCGGCTACACCTTC.